Listed below are T cell receptor beta chains from one sample, sequenced in a study of identical twins. TCRdb re-called the 5' RACE reads through MiXCR, storing one row per CDR3 protein. This table holds 700,000 or so distinct CDR3 sequences, 8.5% to 9% found once. These data also featured in a second study, about yellow fever vaccine responses in identical twins.

Sequenced: PBMCs. Receptor source: a woman younger than 30 in good health. The CDR3 runs from the conserved cysteine through the conserved F or W. D genes are given only for firm matches. Some rows mark clone size as missing; the rest say once, few, many or name a class of expanded clone.

j_call | clone_size | v_call | d_call | cdr3_nt | cdr3_aa
TRBJ2-1 | few | TRBV6-1 | - | TGTGCCAGCAGTCAGGGGCAGTCGGGCAATGAGCAGTTCTTC | CASSQGQSGNEQFF
TRBJ2-7 | few | TRBV3-1 | TRBD1 | TGTGCCAGCAGCCAAGATTACGAGGACAGGGCCGAGCAGTACTTC | CASSQDYEDRAEQYF
TRBJ1-1 | many | TRBV5-1 | - | TGCGCCAGCAGCTTGGCAGGGAGCGGCACTGAAGCTTTCTTT | CASSLAGSGTEAFF
TRBJ2-1 | many | TRBV24-1 | - | TGTGCCACCAGTCTGAGTAGAAATGAGCAGTTCTTC | CATSLSRNEQFF
TRBJ1-1 | - | TRBV12-3/TRBV12-4 | - | TGTGCCAGCAGTATAAGAGGGGCGGACACTGAAGCTTTCTTT | CASSIRGADTEAFF
TRBJ1-6 | few | TRBV28 | - | TGTGCCAACCGACAGGCTTATAATTCACCCCTCCACTTT | CANRQAYNSPLHF
TRBJ2-3 | few | TRBV7-3 | TRBD2 | TGTGCCAGCAGCTCTAGCGGGGGGGAGACAGATACGCAGTATTTT | CASSSSGGETDTQYF
TRBJ2-7 | - | TRBV6-1 | - | TGTGCCAGCAGTGAATCTGGGCGGCAGGAGCAGTACTTC | CASSESGRQEQYF
TRBJ2-1 | - | TRBV13 | - | TGTGCCAGCAGGTTGGGCAGGGAGCAGTTCTTC | CASRLGREQFF
TRBJ2-5 | few | TRBV11-2 | TRBD1 | TGTGCCAGCAGCTGGACAGGGATGCAAGAGACCCAGTACTTC | CASSWTGMQETQYF
TRBJ2-2 | - | TRBV7-2 | TRBD1 | TGTGCCAGCATCCCAACCGGGACAGGGAACACCGGGGAGCTGTTTTTT | CASIPTGTGNTGELFF
TRBJ2-1 | few | TRBV18 | TRBD1 | TGTGCCAGCTCACCACCGGTAGGACAGGTCTCCTACAATGAGCAGTTCTTC | CASSPPVGQVSYNEQFF
TRBJ1-5 | - | TRBV24-1 | - | TGTGCCACCAGTGACAGCGGCGGAGGTAATCAGCCCCAGCATTTT | CATSDSGGGNQPQHF
TRBJ2-7 | many | TRBV10-3 | - | TGTGCCATCAGTGATGGCGGAGCCTACGAGCAGTACTTC | CAISDGGAYEQYF
TRBJ2-1 | few | TRBV25-1 | - | TGTGCCAGCAGTCCCAACCCGGGGTCCTACAATGAGCAGTTCTTC | CASSPNPGSYNEQFF
TRBJ2-3 | - | TRBV11-2 | TRBD2 | TGTGCCAGCAGCTTAGATGGCTCCGGGACTACAATAACCACGATCACAGATACGCAGTATTTT | CASSLDGSGTTITTITDTQYF
TRBJ2-2 | few | TRBV19 | - | TGTGCCAGTAATCGTCAAAGAAAGAACACCGGGGAGCTGTTTTTT | CASNRQRKNTGELFF
TRBJ2-2 | - | TRBV25-1 | - | TGTGCCAGCAGTGAAGGGGGCAGGGGGAACACCGGGGAGCTGTTTTTT | CASSEGGRGNTGELFF
TRBJ2-5 | few | TRBV7-9 | - | TGTGCCAGCAGCTCCGCCCGACAGGTTCTACAAGAGACCCAGTACTTC | CASSSARQVLQETQYF
TRBJ2-1 | few | TRBV24-1 | TRBD1 | TGTGCCACCAGTGACCCGGACAGGGGATGGAATGAGCAGTTCTTC | CATSDPDRGWNEQFF
TRBJ1-2 | - | TRBV6-1 | - | TGTGCCAGCAAGGGCATAGGAGCTTATGGCTACACCTTC | CASKGIGAYGYTF
TRBJ2-1 | few | TRBV24-1 | TRBD2 | TGTGCCACCAGTGCCCCGAGGAGCGGGATAAATGAGCAGTTCTTC | CATSAPRSGINEQFF
TRBJ1-1 | many | TRBV5-1 | - | TGCGCCAGCAGCTTGGCCCGCGCAGAGAGTGAAGCTTTCTTT | CASSLARAESEAFF